These T cell receptor beta chains were read from a single sample in a study of shared clonotypes between healthy human individuals. Produced via immunoSEQ multiplex PCR; TCRdb's table is partial and in-frame only. Here the sample spans a few hundred thousand clones, about 96% being singletons. Sequences were obtained from naive CD4+ T cells sorted from blood. These receptors were taken from a woman aged 25 to 45 in good health. Both conserved end residues are part of each CDR3. Each record gives: V gene, J gene, clone size, D gene, CDR3 protein, CDR3 DNA. D genes are given only for firm matches. Expanded clones get a size class; other rows say once, few or many, or leave the size out.

TRBV5-1	TRBJ1-2	.	.	CASSLASGDYGYTF	TGCGCCAGCAGCTTGGCTTCAGGGGACTATGGCTACACCTTC
TRBV11-2	TRBJ2-2	.	TRBD2	CASSSGLANTGELFF	TGTGCCAGCAGCTCGGGACTAGCGAACACCGGGGAGCTGTTTTTT
TRBV6-1	TRBJ1-4	.	.	CASSDRPRGGLEKLFF	TGTGCCAGCAGTGATCGACCGCGGGGAGGCCTTGAAAAACTGTTTTTT
TRBV5-6	TRBJ1-1	.	.	CASSLFANTEAFF	TGTGCCAGCAGCTTGTTCGCGAACACTGAAGCTTTCTTT
TRBV6-1	TRBJ2-1	.	TRBD2	CASSDGGLDRGEQFF	TGTGCCAGCAGTGATGGGGGACTAGATCGGGGCGAGCAGTTCTTC
TRBV6-1	TRBJ2-2	.	.	CASSGARLNTGELFF	TGTGCCAGCAGTGGTGCACGGCTGAACACCGGGGAGCTGTTTTTT
TRBV27	TRBJ2-4	.	TRBD1	CASSPNPGQGENIQYF	TGTGCCAGCAGTCCCAACCCGGGACAGGGGGAAAACATTCAGTACTTC
TRBV7-8	TRBJ1-2	once	.	CASSPPRDYGYTF	TGTGCCAGCAGCCCTCCCCGGGATTATGGCTACACCTTC
TRBV27	TRBJ1-6	.	.	CASSLGSPNSPLHF	TGTGCCAGCAGCTTGGGTTCGCCCAATTCACCCCTCCACTTT
TRBV7-6	TRBJ1-1	.	.	CASSLGEGMNTEAFF	TGTGCCAGCAGCTTAGGTGAAGGGATGAACACTGAAGCTTTCTTT
TRBV5-6	TRBJ1-2	once	.	CASRFGTDGYGYTF	TGTGCCAGCCGCTTTGGGACCGACGGCTATGGCTACACCTTC
TRBV28	TRBJ1-5	.	.	CASGLLTEHQPQHF	TGTGCCAGCGGCTTGCTGACAGAACATCAGCCCCAGCATTTT
TRBV5-4	TRBJ2-7	.	TRBD1	CASSRDRLSEQYF	TGTGCCAGCAGCAGGGACAGACTAAGCGAGCAGTACTTC
TRBV29-1	TRBJ2-3	once	.	CSVGTPSSTDTQYF	TGCAGCGTGGGGACTCCATCTAGCACAGATACGCAGTATTTT
TRBV5-1	TRBJ1-5	.	.	CASSVEGNQPQHF	TGCGCCAGCAGCGTGGAAGGCAATCAGCCCCAGCATTTT
TRBV2	TRBJ2-7	.	TRBD2	CASSSLGREGPYEQYF	TGTGCCAGCAGCTCCCTGGGGCGGGAGGGCCCCTACGAGCAGTACTTC
TRBV6-1	TRBJ1-4	.	.	CASSVTQLDEKLFF	TGTGCCAGCAGTGTGACCCAATTGGACGAAAAACTGTTTTTT